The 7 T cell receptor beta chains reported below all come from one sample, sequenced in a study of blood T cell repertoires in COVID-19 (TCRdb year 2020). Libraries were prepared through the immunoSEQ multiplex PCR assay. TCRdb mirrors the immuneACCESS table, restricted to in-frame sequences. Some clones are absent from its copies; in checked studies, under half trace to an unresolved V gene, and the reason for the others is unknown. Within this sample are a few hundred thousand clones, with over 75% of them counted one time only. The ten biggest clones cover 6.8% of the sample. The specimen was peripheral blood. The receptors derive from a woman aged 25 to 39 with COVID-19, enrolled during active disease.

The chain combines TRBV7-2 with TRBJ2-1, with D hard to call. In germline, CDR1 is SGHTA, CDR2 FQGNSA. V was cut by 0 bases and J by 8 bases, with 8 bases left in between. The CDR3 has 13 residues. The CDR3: CASSLARSYEQFF. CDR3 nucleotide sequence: TGTGCCAGCAGCTTAGCGAGAAGTTATGAGCAGTTCTTC.

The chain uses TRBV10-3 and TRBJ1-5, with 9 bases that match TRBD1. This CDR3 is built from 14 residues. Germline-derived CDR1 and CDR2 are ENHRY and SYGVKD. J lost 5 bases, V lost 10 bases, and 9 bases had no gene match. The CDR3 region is CATGRGQGDQPQHF. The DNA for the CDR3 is TGTGCCACCGGTCGGGGACAGGGCGATCAGCCCCAGCATTTT.

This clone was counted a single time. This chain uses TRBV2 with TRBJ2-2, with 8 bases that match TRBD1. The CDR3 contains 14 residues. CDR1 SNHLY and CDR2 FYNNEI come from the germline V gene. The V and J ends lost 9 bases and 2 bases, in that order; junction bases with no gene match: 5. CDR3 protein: CARGTGANTGELFF. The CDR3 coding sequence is TGTGCCAGGGGGACAGGTGCTAACACCGGGGAGCTGTTTTTT. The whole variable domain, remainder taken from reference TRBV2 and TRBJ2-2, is EPEVTQTPSHQVTQMGQEVILRCVPISNHLYFYWYRQILGQKVEFLVSFYNNEISEKSEIFDDQFSVERPDGSNFTLKIRSTKLEDSAMYFCARGTGANTGELFFGEGSRLTVL.

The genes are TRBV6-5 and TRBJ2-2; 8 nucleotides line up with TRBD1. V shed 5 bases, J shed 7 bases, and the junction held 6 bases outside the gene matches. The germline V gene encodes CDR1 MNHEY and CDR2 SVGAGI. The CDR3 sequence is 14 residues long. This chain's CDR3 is CASSTGQVGGELFF. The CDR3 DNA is TGTGCCAGCAGTACGGGACAGGTGGGCGGGGAGCTGTTTTTT.

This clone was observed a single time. The CDR3 region has the DNA TGTGCCAGCAGCGGCGGGGGCGAAGGCTACACCTTC. Translated, it gives CASSGGGEGYTF. The chain recombines TRBV3-1 (or the pseudogene TRBV3-2) with TRBJ1-2, with D tentatively TRBD1 (6 bases). Germline CDR1 and CDR2: LGHDT and YNNKEL (reference sequence). The ends were cut back, 5 bases at V and 8 bases at J, with 12 bases in the middle. This CDR3 has 12 residues.

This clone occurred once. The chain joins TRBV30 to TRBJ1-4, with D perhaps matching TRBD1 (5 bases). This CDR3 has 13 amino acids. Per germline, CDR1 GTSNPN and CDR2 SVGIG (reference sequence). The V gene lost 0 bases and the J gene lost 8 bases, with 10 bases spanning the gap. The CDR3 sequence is CAWSVDSGEKLFF. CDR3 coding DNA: TGTGCCTGGAGTGTAGACAGTGGGGAAAAACTGTTTTTT.

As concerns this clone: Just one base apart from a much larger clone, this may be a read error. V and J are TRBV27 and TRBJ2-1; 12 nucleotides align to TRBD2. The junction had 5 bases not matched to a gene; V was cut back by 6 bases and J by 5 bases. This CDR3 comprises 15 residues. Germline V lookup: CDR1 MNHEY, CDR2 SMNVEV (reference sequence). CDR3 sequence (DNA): TGTGCCAGCAGCCCCGGGACTAGCGGGCACAATGAGCAGTTCTTC. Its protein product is CASSPGTSGHNEQFF.